Presented here are 29 T cell receptor beta chains from one specimen sequenced in a study of T cell clonality in common variable immunodeficiency. The repertoire was sequenced with immunoSEQ multiplex PCR; TCRdb's copy has only in-frame clones and lacks some. The data show about 64,000 clones, with none appearing a single time. Sample: peripheral blood mononuclear cells. The receptors were gathered from a person between 18 and 69 years old in good health.

This clone has a count of ten or more. The read halts 3 residues ahead of the CDR3 end, with the missing end drawn from the germline J gene. The rearrangement links TRBV2 to TRBJ2-7; D is uncertain. CDR3 length: 15 residues. Germline CDR1 SNHLY, CDR2 FYNNEI. The germline V and J ends were trimmed by 1 base and 2 bases, with 12 bases remaining between them. The covered CDR3 bases are TGTGCCAGCAGTGAAGGAAGTTGGCAGGCCTACGAG. Its protein is CASSEGSWQAYE. The entire CDR3 protein is CASSEGSWQAYEQYF.

In its sample, this clone was seen many times. The CDR3 extends 3 residues past the end of the read, so its final part is completed from the germline J gene. The chain has TRBV19 and TRBJ1-1, with 8 bases identical to TRBD1. Per germline, CDR1 LNHDA and CDR2 SQIVND (reference sequence). This CDR3 is 15 amino acids long. Trimming at V came to 3 bases and at J to 2 bases, leaving 5 bases not matched to a gene. CDR3 protein: CASSIRQGANTEAFF. The CDR3 DNA, read in part, is TGTGCCAGTAGTATTCGGCAGGGGGCAAACACTGAA.

This clone was observed at least ten times. The read ends 3 residues shy of where the CDR3 ends; the end is completed using the germline J gene. The chain joins TRBV7-9 to TRBJ1-1; D is perhaps TRBD1 (6 bases). The CDR3 sequence is 14 residues long. CDR1 and CDR2 from the germline V gene are SEHNR and FQNEAQ (reference sequence). Trimming left V 5 bases short and J 1 base short, with 11 bases between. The CDR3 loop is CASSRGGGNTEAFF. Incomplete CDR3 DNA: TGTGCCAGCAGCCGAGGGGGTGGGAACACTGAA. Full variable domain (remainder filled in from reference TRBV7-9 and TRBJ1-1): DTGVSQNPRHKITKRGQNVTFRCDPISEHNRLYWYRQTLGQGPEFLTYFQNEAQLEKSRLLSDRFSAERPKGSFSTLEIQRTEQGDSAMYLCASSRGGGNTEAFFGQGTRLTVV.

Many counts were recorded for this clone. Read coverage stops 3 residues before the CDR3 terminus; the germline J gene supplies the remainder. The chain joins TRBV5-1 to TRBJ2-5; 10 nucleotides agree with TRBD1. J gave up 3 bases and V 2 bases, and 1 base lay outside the gene matches. The CDR3 totals 14 residues. In germline, CDR1 is SGHRS, CDR2 YFSETQ. CDR3: CASSFGTGEETQYF. The covered CDR3 bases are TGCGCCAGCAGCTTCGGGACAGGGGAAGAGACC.

This clone was observed at least ten times. The observed sequence ends 3 residues before the CDR3 terminus, with the missing tail filled in from the germline J gene. The rearrangement joins TRBV5-1 to TRBJ2-2, with D unresolved. Between the trimmed V and J ends, which lost 3 bases and 3 bases, there was a span of 15 bases. The V gene's germline CDR1 is SGHRS and CDR2 YFSETQ. There are 16 residues in the CDR3. The CDR3 reads CASSSRANQDTGELFF. Incomplete CDR3 DNA: TGCGCCAGCAGCTCAAGGGCCAACCAGGACACCGGGGAG.

The sample holds many counts of this clone. The read terminates 3 residues ahead of where the CDR3 ends, so the germline J gene completes it. The rearrangement uses TRBV20-1 and TRBJ1-1, with D unresolved. The CDR3 runs 13 residues. V lost 4 bases and J 0 bases, leaving 9 bases between the germline ends. The germline CDR1 and CDR2 sequences are DFQATT and SNEGSKA (reference sequence). CDR3 bases read: TGCAGTGCTAAAGAGGCAGTGAACACTGAA. Translating gives CSAKEAVNTE. The full CDR3 sequence reads CSAKEAVNTEAFF.

Notes on this clone: The read ends 3 residues shy of where the CDR3 ends; the end is completed using the germline J gene. This sequence joins TRBV2 and TRBJ2-7, with D perhaps TRBD1 (7 bases). Germline assignment: CDR1 SNHLY and CDR2 FYNNEI. Trimming took off 8 bases at V and 6 bases at J, with 17 bases between the two ends. The CDR3 runs to 13 residues. The CDR3 region is CASGAGQTSEQYF. CDR3 DNA, as far as it was read: TGTGCCAGCGGTGCGGGACAGACCTCCGAG.

This clone showed up many times. Here the CDR3 reads CASRDRGPDEQFF. The part of the CDR3 DNA that was read is TGTGCCAGCAGGGACAGGGGGCCCGATGAG. The chain joins TRBV12-3 or TRBV12-4 to TRBJ2-1, with 11 bases matching TRBD1. The read is 3 residues too short to cover the CDR3 end, so that end is filled in from the germline J gene. The V gene end was trimmed by 6 bases and the J gene end by 8 bases; junction bases not matched to a gene: 3. This CDR3 is built from 13 residues.

This clone was counted at least ten times. From the germline J gene comes the end of the CDR3, since the read stops 3 residues before it. The rearrangement links TRBV5-1 to TRBJ2-1, with TRBD2 as a possible D gene (6 bases). Trimming took off 0 bases at V and 5 bases at J, with 12 bases between the two ends. Per the germline V gene, CDR1 is SGHRS and CDR2 is YFSETQ. The CDR3 spans 15 residues. The CDR3 reads CASSLAVAEHNEQFF. The sequenced part of the CDR3 DNA is TGCGCCAGCAGCTTGGCCGTAGCGGAACACAATGAG.

This clone was recorded at least ten times. With the read ending 3 residues before the CDR3 end, the germline J gene is used to fill in that end. The rearrangement joins TRBV14 to TRBJ2-1; D possibly corresponds to TRBD1 (6 bases). The V gene's germline CDR1 is SGHDN and CDR2 FVKESK. V was shortened by 6 bases and J by 8 bases, with 17 bases between the two germline ends. The CDR3 covers 14 residues. The covered CDR3 bases are TGTGCCAGCAGTAAGGCAGGGGTTTTACATGAG. Amino acids: CASSKAGVLHE. The full CDR3 sequence reads CASSKAGVLHEQFF.

There are many counts of this clone. The read ends 3 residues early relative to the CDR3; the germline J gene fills the gap. The V and J genes are TRBV10-2 and TRBJ1-2; TRBD1 is a possible D gene (5 bases). V was trimmed by 3 bases and J by 6 bases, leaving 14 bases between them. The CDR3 contains 14 residues. Germline assignment: CDR1 WSHSY and CDR2 SAAADI. The CDR3 is CASSEHPGGNGYTF. The part of the CDR3 DNA that was read is TGCGCCAGCAGTGAACACCCGGGGGGGAATGGC.

This clone was counted many times. The read terminates 3 residues ahead of where the CDR3 ends, so the germline J gene completes it. The rearrangement links TRBV20-1 to TRBJ1-2; D may be TRBD1 (6 bases). The germline gives CDR1 DFQATT, CDR2 SNEGSKA (reference sequence). CDR3 length: 12 amino acids. CDR3 bases read: TGCAGTGCTCAAGACAGGCCAGGTGTC. Residues: CSAQDRPGV. In full, the CDR3 is CSAQDRPGVYTF.

The table lists this clone with many counts. The sequenced fragment ends 3 residues before the CDR3 boundary, so the rest is inferred from the germline J gene. The chain joins TRBV9 to TRBJ2-3; 7 nucleotides agree with TRBD1. J was trimmed by 2 bases and V by 4 bases; bases with no gene match: 4. Germline lookup yields CDR1 SGDLS and CDR2 YYNGEE. CDR3 length equals 14 residues. The covered CDR3 bases are TGTGCCAGCAGCAAGACAGGGACCACAGATACG. Translated: CASSKTGTTDT. The CDR3 in its entirety is CASSKTGTTDTQYF.

The sample holds many counts of this clone. The read ends 3 residues shy of where the CDR3 ends; the end is completed using the germline J gene. The rearrangement uses TRBV20-1 and TRBJ2-7, with D tentatively TRBD2 (6 bases). This CDR3 contains 12 residues. Per germline, CDR1 DFQATT and CDR2 SNEGSKA (reference sequence). V lost 5 bases and J lost 3, with 11 bases in between. The CDR3 sequence is CSAGRDFYEQYF. The covered CDR3 bases are TGCAGTGCTGGACGGGACTTCTACGAG.

This clone was seen many times. The read ends 3 residues early relative to the CDR3; the germline J gene fills the gap. The chain uses TRBV19 and TRBJ2-7, with 7 bases matching TRBD1. Unmatched junction bases numbered 8, after V lost 6 bases and J lost 6 bases. The CDR3 contains 13 residues. Germline CDR1 reads LNHDA; CDR2 reads SQIVND (reference sequence). The sequenced part of the CDR3 DNA is TGTGCCAGTAGGGGGGCAGGGGGTCCCGAG. Residues: CASRGAGGPE. The whole CDR3 protein is CASRGAGGPEQYF.

This clone was found many times. Read coverage stops 3 residues before the CDR3 terminus; the germline J gene supplies the remainder. The chain carries TRBV24-1 and TRBJ2-6; D not certain. This CDR3 is built from 12 residues. CDR1 and CDR2 (germline): KGHDR, SFDVKD. Between the trimmed V and J ends, which lost 12 bases and 4 bases, there was a span of 9 bases. CDR3 amino acids: CASSPGANVLTF. The DNA read from the CDR3 is TGTGCCTCCTCTCCGGGGGCCAACGTC.

This clone was picked up many times. Germline and junction disagree at one end, which may indicate a read error. Read coverage stops 3 residues before the CDR3 terminus; the germline J gene supplies the remainder. The chain uses TRBV4-1 and TRBJ2-1; D gene uncertain. CDR3 length: 14 residues. The germline CDR1 and CDR2 sequences are MGHRA and YSYEKL. This chain's CDR3 is CTSSQDFKGNEQFF. The sequenced CDR3 bases are TGCACCAGCAGCCAAGATTTTAAGGGCAATGAG.

This clone came up many times. The read halts 3 residues ahead of the CDR3 end, with the missing end drawn from the germline J gene. The chain combines TRBV20-1 with TRBJ1-6; 9 nucleotides match TRBD1. Germline V gene lookup returns CDR1 DFQATT and CDR2 SNEGSKA (reference sequence). CDR3 length: 14 amino acids. The trim removed 2 bases at V and 8 bases at J, leaving 4 bases unmatched. The DNA read from the CDR3 is TGCAGTGCTAGAACAGGGGGCGTGGATTCACCC. This codes for CSARTGGVDSP. The whole CDR3 protein is CSARTGGVDSPLHF.

This clone was counted ten times or more. Read sequence stops 3 residues before the CDR3 end, and the germline J gene provides the missing end. The rearrangement links TRBV19 to TRBJ2-2; 7 nucleotides agree with TRBD2. The germline V gene encodes CDR1 LNHDA and CDR2 SQIVND (reference sequence). The trim removed 6 bases at V and 6 bases at J, leaving 4 bases unmatched. CDR3 size: 13 residues. The CDR3 protein is CASRTSKAGELFF. The CDR3 DNA, read in part, is TGTGCCAGTAGGACTAGCAAGGCCGGGGAG.

This clone was observed at least ten times. With the read ending 3 residues before the CDR3 end, the germline J gene is used to fill in that end. The chain carries TRBV5-1 and TRBJ2-2; D ambiguous. Trimming took off 0 bases at V and 6 bases at J, with 12 bases between the two ends. CDR1 and CDR2 (germline): SGHRS, YFSETQ. The CDR3 runs to 15 residues. CDR3 sequence reads: CASSLDDSSSGELFF. The CDR3 DNA, read in part, is TGCGCCAGCAGCTTGGATGACTCCTCATCCGGGGAG.

This clone was seen ten or more times. The read ends 3 residues before the CDR3 terminus; that terminus is restored from the germline J gene. The chain employs TRBV5-1 and TRBJ1-1; tentative D call: TRBD1 (5 bases). The CDR3 loop spans 13 amino acids. Trimming pared 4 bases from V and 4 bases from J, leaving 11 bases between. Germline loops: CDR1 SGHRS, CDR2 YFSETQ. CDR3 sequence: CASSGAVGTEAFF. The covered CDR3 bases are TGCGCCAGCAGCGGGGCGGTGGGCACTGAA.

This clone was picked up many times. The read ends 3 residues early relative to the CDR3; the germline J gene fills the gap. The chain carries TRBV20-1 and TRBJ2-1; the match to TRBD2 covers 12 bases. The J segment lost 2 bases and the V segment lost 6 bases, leaving 5 bases of the junction unmatched. This CDR3 has 15 amino acids. Germline V gene data show CDR1 as DFQATT and CDR2 as SNEGSKA (reference sequence). Incomplete CDR3 DNA: TGCAGTGCCAGGGGGACTAGCGGGCCCTACAATGAG. Encoded protein: CSARGTSGPYNE. The whole CDR3 sequence reads CSARGTSGPYNEQFF.

This clone was detected only a few times. The observed sequence ends 3 residues before the CDR3 terminus, with the missing tail filled in from the germline J gene. The chain employs TRBV20-1 and TRBJ1-1; 8 positions agree with TRBD1. The CDR3 totals 13 residues. The junction had 1 base not matched to a gene; V was cut back by 3 bases and J by 1 base. Germline lookup yields CDR1 DFQATT and CDR2 SNEGSKA (reference sequence). The DNA read from the CDR3 is TGCAGTGCTAGGGACAGGGCGAACACTGAA. Its translation: CSARDRANTE. The whole CDR3 sequence reads CSARDRANTEAFF.

This clone was seen ten or more times. The missing CDR3 end, 3 residues past where the read stops, is filled in from the germline J gene. The chain joins TRBV5-1 to TRBJ2-2, with a possible D match to TRBD1 (6 bases). Trimming left V 5 bases short and J 1 base short, with 9 bases between. This CDR3 is built from 14 residues. Germline V gene sequence: CDR1 SGHRS, CDR2 YFSETQ. The CDR3 loop is CASSSGENTGELFF. The sequenced part of the CDR3 DNA is TGCGCCAGCAGTTCAGGGGAGAACACCGGGGAG.

This clone has ten or more counts. Read sequence stops 3 residues before the CDR3 end, and the germline J gene provides the missing end. The chain is built from TRBV7-8 and TRBJ1-5, with 7 positions matching TRBD1. Trimming took 5 bases from V and 6 from J; bases not matched to a gene: 4. Germline V CDR1 and CDR2: SGHVS, FQNEAQ. The CDR3 length is 13 residues. The covered CDR3 bases are TGTGCCAGCAGCCTCGACAGGGTTCAGCCC. Amino acid sequence: CASSLDRVQP. The whole CDR3 sequence reads CASSLDRVQPQHF.

This clone was counted at least ten times. CDR3 DNA (partial): TGTGCCAGTAGTATAGGGACTAGGGGTAGCACAGATACG. Translating it yields CASSIGTRGSTDT. The CDR3 reads in full as CASSIGTRGSTDTQYF. The V gene is TRBV19, the J gene TRBJ2-3, with 7 bases aligning to TRBD2. Coverage ceases 3 residues before the CDR3 finishes, and the germline J gene fills in the end. CDR1 is LNHDA and CDR2 is SQIVND in the germline V gene (reference sequence). The ends lost 1 base at V and 0 bases at J; junction bases unmatched: 4. CDR3 length equals 16 residues.

This clone was counted at least ten times. Read data end 3 residues before the CDR3 end; the end is taken from the germline J gene. The chain combines TRBV28 with TRBJ2-4, with a tentative D call TRBD2 (6 bases). The CDR3 sequence is 15 residues long. Trimming stripped 5 bases from V and 9 bases from J, with 20 bases between. The germline CDR1 and CDR2 sequences are MDHEN and SYDVKM. The covered CDR3 bases are TGTGCCAGCAGTCCAGTCCGGGACCCCGGGGGCATT. Translation: CASSPVRDPGGI. The CDR3 as a whole reads CASSPVRDPGGIQYF.

This clone was found many times. The DNA ends 3 residues before the CDR3 does, and the rest of the CDR3 is filled in from the germline J gene. The rearrangement links TRBV20-1 to TRBJ2-2; 9 bases are a match to TRBD2. CDR1 is DFQATT and CDR2 is SNEGSKA in the germline V gene (reference sequence). The CDR3 covers 14 residues. V trimming: 6 bases; J trimming: 4 bases; junction bases outside the gene matches: 6. The covered CDR3 bases are TGCAGTGCCGGGACTAGCCGGGGCACCGGGGAG. Translating gives CSAGTSRGTGE. The CDR3, in full, reads CSAGTSRGTGELFF.

The table lists this clone with many counts. Sequencing ends 3 residues short of the CDR3 end; the germline J gene provides the rest. V is TRBV6-1 and J is TRBJ2-3, with TRBD2 matching 11 bases. The length of the CDR3 is 14 residues. With 4 bases clipped from V and 6 bases from J, the junction kept 3 bases outside the gene matches. The germline V gene encodes CDR1 MNHNS and CDR2 SASEGT. Partial CDR3 DNA: TGTGCCAGCAGTGGTCTAGCGGGGGGCGATACG. Protein sequence: CASSGLAGGDT. In full, the CDR3 is CASSGLAGGDTQYF.